A single sample gave rise to the 23 T cell receptor beta chains below, sequenced in a study of control samples from healthy donors and cancer patients. Method: immunoSEQ multiplex PCR; TCRdb's copy keeps in-frame clones and lacks some. Of about 120,000 clones listed, roughly 93% are singletons. The sequenced material came from blood. Every receptor here comes from a man under 40 in good health.

This clone was seen more than once but under ten times. The chain recombines TRBV28 with TRBJ1-2; 8 bases align to TRBD1. Germline V gives CDR1 MDHEN, CDR2 SYDVKM. J was trimmed by 10 bases and V by 4 bases; bases with no gene match: 23. This CDR3 has 18 residues. CDR3: CASSSFGARTGQSGVYTF. CDR3 DNA sequence: TGTGCCAGCAGTTCCTTTGGGGCTCGGACAGGGCAATCGGGGGTCTACACCTTC.

V usage is TRBV6-1 and J usage is TRBJ2-3; TRBD1 agrees at 7 bases. This CDR3 is built from 16 residues. V gave up 4 bases and J gave up 1 base; unmatched junction bases: 8. Germline lookup yields CDR1 MNHNS and CDR2 SASEGT. Here the CDR3 reads CASSVGPGGGTDTQYF. The CDR3 nucleotides are TGTGCCAGCAGTGTGGGTCCAGGGGGTGGCACAGATACGCAGTATTTT.

CDR3 in DNA: TGTGCCAGCAGTGAATTATTCGAGGTAACAGATACGCAGTATTTT. Translating gives CASSELFEVTDTQYF. This chain joins TRBV6-1 and TRBJ2-3; D remains ambiguous. The V gene's germline CDR1 is MNHNS and CDR2 SASEGT. The CDR3 totals 15 residues. Trimming cost V 2 bases and J 3 bases, with 12 bases left between them.

This chain's CDR3 is CASRDGNPYYGYTF. The CDR3 DNA reads as TGCGCCAGCAGGGACGGTAACCCTTACTATGGCTACACCTTC. The rearrangement uses TRBV10-2 and TRBJ1-2; no firm D call. Trimming removed 6 bases at V and 3 bases at J, with 14 bases between. CDR3 length: 14 residues. CDR1 is WSHSY, CDR2 SAAADI, per germline.

The genes are TRBV30 and TRBJ1-5; perhaps TRBD1 as D (5 bases). With 3 bases removed from V and 1 base from J, the gap between germline ends came to 10 bases. The CDR3 contains 14 residues. Germline CDR1 reads GTSNPN; CDR2 reads SVGIG (reference sequence). As DNA, the CDR3 is TGTGCCTGGAGGGGGGACGGGAGCAATCAGCCCCAGCATTTT. Encoded protein: CAWRGDGSNQPQHF.

The chain is built from TRBV2 and TRBJ2-2; 7 bases map to TRBD1. Trimming removed 6 bases from V and 3 bases from J; junction bases left unmatched: 7. Germline CDR1 SNHLY, CDR2 FYNNEI. The length of the CDR3 is 15 residues. CDR3 DNA: TGTGCCAGCAGAAAAAGAGGGACAGACACCGGGGAGCTGTTTTTT. Encoded protein: CASRKRGTDTGELFF.

The CDR3 DNA sequence: TGTGCCAAGGCAGGGGAAACCGGGGAGCTGTTTTTT. Protein product: CAKAGETGELFF. The rearrangement joins TRBV6-5 to TRBJ2-2; possibly TRBD1 for D (6 bases). The CDR3 covers 12 residues. Trimming took off 10 bases at V and 5 bases at J, with 11 bases between the two ends. CDR1 and CDR2 from the germline V gene are MNHEY and SVGAGI.

This chain links TRBV21-1 with TRBJ1-2; the table assigns TRBD1, which was not confirmed against the DNA. TRBV21-1 is a known pseudogene. The CDR3 runs 17 residues. CDR3 region: CASSRARGQRRIGGYTF. In nucleotides, the CDR3 is TGTGCCAGCAGCAGAGCCAGGGGGCAGCGCCGGATTGGAGGCTACACCTTC.

This clone was counted a few times. CDR3 sequence: CASTLGRQGEAFF. The CDR3 DNA follows: TGCGCCAGCACGTTGGGGAGGCAGGGGGAGGCTTTCTTT. J is TRBJ1-1 and V is TRBV5-1, with 7 bases aligning to TRBD1. Germline CDR1 and CDR2: SGHRS and YFSETQ. Trimming at V came to 6 bases and at J to 11 bases, leaving 13 bases not matched to a gene. This CDR3 region has 13 residues.

This clone was found once. V usage is TRBV12-3 or TRBV12-4 and J usage is TRBJ2-1; D not certain. V was shortened by 6 bases and J by 0 bases, with 3 bases between the two germline ends. The CDR3 is 12 amino acids. The CDR3 protein is CASSISYNEQFF. As DNA, the CDR3 is TGTGCCAGCAGCATCTCCTACAATGAGCAGTTCTTC.

The chain uses TRBV28 and TRBJ1-4; D may be TRBD1 (6 bases). The germline V gene has CDR1 MDHEN and CDR2 SYDVKM. The V and J ends lost 5 bases and 5 bases respectively, with 15 bases between them. The length of the CDR3 is 15 residues. The CDR3 region has the DNA TGTGCCAGCAGTAGAAGCGGGACACAAAATGAAAAACTGTTTTTT. Translated, it gives CASSRSGTQNEKLFF.

The count of this clone is one. This sequence joins TRBV27 and TRBJ1-2, with 9 bases that match TRBD1. Germline V gene sequence: CDR1 MNHEY, CDR2 SMNVEV (reference sequence). The CDR3 extends over 13 amino acids. Trimming took 6 bases from V and 5 from J; bases not matched to a gene: 4. Here the CDR3 reads CASRGQGGYGYTF. The CDR3 bases are TGTGCCAGCAGGGGACAGGGTGGATATGGCTACACCTTC.

The J gene is TRBJ2-3, the V gene TRBV7-2; D is possibly TRBD2 (6 bases). Trimming shortened V by 2 bases and J by 8 bases, and 8 bases separated the two germline ends. The CDR3 totals 12 residues. Germline values: CDR1 SGHTA, CDR2 FQGNSA. The CDR3 protein is CASSLWRGTQYF. CDR3 DNA: TGTGCCAGCAGCTTATGGAGGGGTACGCAGTATTTT.

The chain recombines TRBV5-5 with TRBJ2-3; maybe TRBD2 (5 bases). The germline CDR1 and CDR2 sequences are SGHKS and YYEKEE (reference sequence). The CDR3 consists of 15 residues. The V and J ends lost 3 bases and 3 bases respectively, with 14 bases between them. CDR3 sequence reads: CASSSRIATTDTQYF. The CDR3 DNA reads as TGTGCCAGCAGCTCCCGGATAGCGACGACAGATACGCAGTATTTT.

This chain links TRBV19 with TRBJ1-5, with a possible D match to TRBD1 (6 bases). The CDR3 is 13 amino acids. The germline CDR1 and CDR2 sequences are LNHDA and SQIVND (reference sequence). V lost 7 bases and J lost 7, with 14 bases in between. CDR3 residues: CASMGGQGQPQHF. CDR3 in DNA: TGTGCCAGTATGGGGGGCCAAGGCCAGCCCCAGCATTTT.

This sequence joins TRBV27 and TRBJ1-2, with 8 bases aligning to TRBD1. There are 16 residues in the CDR3. V shed 3 bases, J shed 4 bases, and the junction held 10 bases outside the gene matches. Germline-derived CDR1 and CDR2 are MNHEY and SMNVEV (reference sequence). CDR3 coding DNA: TGTGCCAGCAGTTTTCAGGGGGCATCCCTCGCCTATGGCTACACCTTC. Its protein is CASSFQGASLAYGYTF.

This clone appeared once. The J gene is TRBJ1-1, the V gene TRBV2, with 7 bases aligning to TRBD1. The length of the CDR3 is 14 residues. V was pared by 10 bases and J by 4 bases, with 12 bases of the junction left unmatched. The germline V gene encodes CDR1 SNHLY and CDR2 FYNNEI. The CDR3 region is CATFAGQSGTEAFF. The CDR3 DNA follows: TGTGCCACCTTCGCGGGACAGAGTGGCACTGAAGCTTTCTTT.

The rearrangement joins TRBV30 to TRBJ1-4; TRBD1 might be the D (5 bases). This CDR3 comprises 14 residues. In germline, CDR1 is GTSNPN, CDR2 SVGIG (reference sequence). The V end was cut by 0 bases, the J end by 8 bases, with 13 bases between. CDR3 sequence: CAWSVKGPQEKLFF. For the CDR3, the DNA is TGTGCCTGGAGTGTTAAGGGGCCGCAAGAAAAACTGTTTTTT.

The rearrangement joins TRBV7-8 to TRBJ1-2; tentative D call: TRBD1 (5 bases). Trimming cost V 1 base and J 5 bases, with 14 bases left between them. The germline V gene encodes CDR1 SGHVS and CDR2 FQNEAQ. There are 15 residues in the CDR3. The CDR3 nucleotides read TGTGCCAGCAGCTTAGACGGGGGGAACATATATGGCTACACCTTC. Translation: CASSLDGGNIYGYTF.

The chain joins TRBV4-2 to TRBJ2-3; 7 nucleotides match TRBD2. In germline, CDR1 is LGHNA, CDR2 YNFKEQ. The CDR3 is made up of 17 amino acids. V dropped 0 bases and J dropped 4; count of bases not matched to a gene: 10. CDR3 in DNA: TGTGCCAGCAGCCAAGAGTTAGCGGGTGGGGTCGCAGATACGCAGTATTTT. It translates to CASSQELAGGVADTQYF.

The rearrangement links TRBV30 to TRBJ2-6; tentatively, D is TRBD2 (6 bases). This CDR3 is 18 amino acids long. The V end lost 0 bases, the J end lost 0 bases, and 15 bases lay between the germline ends. Germline CDR1 is GTSNPN and CDR2 is SVGIG (reference sequence). The CDR3 is CAWSVRAGPSSGANVLTF. CDR3 sequence (DNA): TGTGCCTGGAGTGTACGGGCGGGACCGAGCTCTGGGGCCAACGTCCTGACTTTC.

The chain is built from TRBV10-3 and TRBJ1-3, with D possibly matching TRBD1 (5 bases). CDR3 length: 15 residues. With 6 bases removed from V and 0 bases from J, the gap between germline ends came to 12 bases. Germline V CDR1 and CDR2: ENHRY, SYGVKD. CDR3 protein: CAIRTAQASGNTIYF. CDR3 nucleotides: TGTGCCATCAGGACTGCACAGGCCTCTGGAAACACCATATATTTT.

V gene TRBV9 combines with J gene TRBJ1-5; D is uncertain. This CDR3 comprises 13 residues. Germline V gene sequence: CDR1 SGDLS, CDR2 YYNGEE. Trimming took 0 bases from V and 7 from J, leaving 8 bases between them. The CDR3 DNA sequence: TGTGCCAGCAGCGTAGCTGGCGGGCAGCCCCAGCATTTT. Translation: CASSVAGGQPQHF.